This T cell receptor (beta chain) was sequenced during a study of T cell repertoires in cytomegalovirus infection. As for the study in general: Indications came from public TCR beta signatures; they pointed to CMV infection and to a matching HLA type. Overall study results and limits: The response measured ex vivo was dominated by TCR beta clonotypes (HLA-C-restricted and CMV-specific). The cumulative frequency of public TCR beta families identified carriers of CMV plus the relevant HLA.

A word on this clonotype: What it binds is unknown.

TCRdb independently ran MiXCR on the reads; one entry per CDR3 protein. The sample shows some 680,000 distinct CDR3 sequences, about a third of them seen only once. Material: PBMCs. The sequence was collected from a human donor in good health (CMV status not recorded). Some clones in this sample may be carry-over from other donors' samples.

The CDR3 is CSLIGWLSQETQYF. CDR3 DNA sequence: TGCAGCCTAATCGGTTGGTTGTCCCAAGAGACCCAGTACTTC. This chain joins TRBV20-1 and TRBJ2-5; unclear D gene. Germline loops: CDR1 DFQATT, CDR2 SNEGSKA (reference sequence). CDR3 length: 14 amino acids.